Listed below are T cell receptor beta chains from one sample, sequenced in a study of T cell responses to AZD1222 COVID-19 vaccine. Data came from immunoSEQ multiplex PCR; TCRdb stores just in-frame clones and leaves some out. The repertoire holds 100,000 to 150,000 clones, with about 90% as singletons. This specimen consisted of peripheral blood, obtained on day 0 of AZD1222 vaccination. These TCRs come from an adult in good health. The CDR3 runs from the conserved cysteine through the conserved F or W. A D gene is named only where the DNA matches it firmly. Expanded clones are given a class, and other clones once, few, many or no size at all.

>TRBV11-3|TRBJ1-4|-|-
TGTGCCAGCAGCTCGGTCATGGGGGGTGAAAAACTGTTTTTT
CASSSVMGGEKLFF
>TRBV5-1|TRBJ1-2|TRBD1|-
TGCGCCAGCAGCTTGGAGTCTGGGACAGGGGGCGATGGCTACACCTTC
CASSLESGTGGDGYTF
>TRBV5-6|TRBJ2-1|-|-
TGTGCCAGCAGCTTGGCGGGGGCCACAGGGGTCTTC
CASSLAGATGVF
>TRBV18|TRBJ1-1|-|-
TGTGCCAGCTCACCTCCTGGGGGCTCGAGAACTGAAGCTTTCTTT
CASSPPGGSRTEAFF
>TRBV19|TRBJ2-3|TRBD2|-
TGTGCCAGTAGCGGGCTAGCGGGGTTTGGGGATACGCAGTATTTT
CASSGLAGFGDTQYF
>TRBV7-2|TRBJ2-5|TRBD2|-
TGTGCCAGCAGCTCGGGACTAGCGGGGCAAGAGACCCAGTACTTC
CASSSGLAGQETQYF
>TRBV9|TRBJ2-3|-|-
TGTGCCAGCAGCGTAGTGTCTGGGACAGATACGCAGTATTTT
CASSVVSGTDTQYF
>TRBV19|TRBJ2-5|TRBD2|-
TGTGCCAGTAGTATCGGCGGGAGCGAGACCCAGTACTTC
CASSIGGSETQYF
>TRBV3-1/TRBV3-2|TRBJ1-2|-|-
TGTGCCAGCAGCCAGGACCCCAAAGTGGGCTATGGCTACACCTTC
CASSQDPKVGYGYTF
>TRBV19|TRBJ2-2|-|few
TGTGCCAGTAGTATAGAGAGGGACCCGAACACCGGGGAGCTGTTTTTT
CASSIERDPNTGELFF
>TRBV5-1|TRBJ1-4|-|-
TGCGCCAGCAGCCCAGCTTATTCAACTAATGAAAAACTGTTTTTT
CASSPAYSTNEKLFF
>TRBV11-3|TRBJ2-3|TRBD1|-
TGTGCCAGCAGCCAGGGACAGACCAGCACAGATACGCAGTATTTT
CASSQGQTSTDTQYF
>TRBV29-1|TRBJ1-1|-|-
TGCAGCGTCGGCAGGAGAATCGCTCCTGAAGCTTTCTTT
CSVGRRIAPEAFF
>TRBV7-6|TRBJ2-4|-|-
TGTGCCAGCAGCTTAGGGGGACTCGGACAAAACATTCAGTACTTC
CASSLGGLGQNIQYF
>TRBV3-1/TRBV3-2|TRBJ2-3|-|-
TGTGCCAGCAGCCAAAGGGCTTTCTTCACAGATACGCAGTATTTT
CASSQRAFFTDTQYF
>TRBV25-1|TRBJ1-1|-|-
TGTGCCAGCAGTGACCCAAGGAGCTACACTGAAGCTTTCTTT
CASSDPRSYTEAFF
>TRBV28|TRBJ2-2|TRBD2|-
TGTGCCAGCAGTTCGTGGGGGACTAAGAACACCGGGGAGCTGTTTTTT
CASSSWGTKNTGELFF
>TRBV7-9|TRBJ1-2|-|-
TGTGCCAGCAGCTTACGAGGCAGGAGAGGAATCGGCTACACCTTC
CASSLRGRRGIGYTF
>TRBV5-6|TRBJ2-7|-|-
TGTGCCAGCAGCTTGGACCCCACTGCTACGACGGAGCAGTACTTC
CASSLDPTATTEQYF
>TRBV19|TRBJ2-1|TRBD1|-
TGTGCCAGTAGCCCCGGGACAGACTACAATGAGCAGTTCTTC
CASSPGTDYNEQFF
>TRBV11-2|TRBJ2-1|-|-
TGTGCCAGCAGCTTACGAGTTCACTATGAGCAGTTCTTC
CASSLRVHYEQFF
>TRBV7-8|TRBJ1-6|TRBD1|-
TGTGCCAGCAGCCCCCAGACAGGGAGCTCCTATAATTCACCCCTCCACTTT
CASSPQTGSSYNSPLHF
>TRBV4-1|TRBJ2-7|-|-
TGCGCCAGCAGCGAGAATTTGGACACCTCCTACGAGCAGTACTTC
CASSENLDTSYEQYF
>TRBV27|TRBJ2-1|TRBD2|-
TGTGCCAGCAGTTCCCTAGCGGGAAGCTCCTACAATGAGCAGTTCTTC
CASSSLAGSSYNEQFF
>TRBV4-3|TRBJ2-7|-|-
TGCGCCAGCAGCCAAGACATTACCAGGACCTACGAGCAGTACTTC
CASSQDITRTYEQYF
>TRBV19|TRBJ1-6|-|-
TGTGCCAGTAGCGGGTCCTCGGGCACCAATTCACCCCTCCACTTT
CASSGSSGTNSPLHF
>TRBV5-5|TRBJ2-7|-|-
TGTGCCAGCAGCTTGGGAGATTACGAGCAGTACTTC
CASSLGDYEQYF
>TRBV28|TRBJ2-5|-|-
TGTGCCAGCAGTTCCCGTCTCCCGGAGGGAGAGACCCAGTACTTC
CASSSRLPEGETQYF
>TRBV7-9|TRBJ2-3|TRBD1|-
TGTGCCAGCAGCTCCTGGGACAGGGGGATTCATACGCAGTATTTT
CASSSWDRGIHTQYF
>TRBV9|TRBJ2-3|-|once
TGTGCCAGCAGCGTAGTCGAGGGGGGCGGGGATACGCAGTATTTT
CASSVVEGGGDTQYF
>TRBV10-3|TRBJ1-2|-|-
TGTGGGACGGGGGGTAACTATGGCTACACCTTC
CGTGGNYGYTF
>TRBV5-1|TRBJ2-3|-|-
TGCGCCAGCAGCCCGACGGGTTCTGATACGCAGTATTTT
CASSPTGSDTQYF
>TRBV19|TRBJ1-1|-|-
TGTGCCAGTACCCCGAGGGGGGTGGCCATGAACACTGAAGCTTTCTTT
CASTPRGVAMNTEAFF
>TRBV19|TRBJ1-5|-|-
TGTGCCACTACCTTGGACCCCCGAAGGAGCAATCAGCCCCAGCATTTT
CATTLDPRRSNQPQHF
>TRBV5-6|TRBJ1-2|-|-
TGTGCCAGCAGCTCGCACAGGAACTATGGCTACACCTTC
CASSSHRNYGYTF
>TRBV20-1|TRBJ1-1|-|few
TGCAGTGGCACGAACACTGAAGCTTTCTTT
CSGTNTEAFF
>TRBV19|TRBJ2-7|TRBD2|-
TGTGCCAGTAGCAGCGGGATGAGCTCCTACGAGCAGTACTTC
CASSSGMSSYEQYF
>TRBV20-1|TRBJ2-7|-|-
TGCAGTGCTAGTTTCCGACACGATTACGAGCAGTACTTC
CSASFRHDYEQYF
>TRBV11-2|TRBJ2-7|TRBD2|-
TGTGCATCAAGACTAGCGGGACCCTACGAGCAGTACTTC
CASRLAGPYEQYF
>TRBV6-2/TRBV6-3|TRBJ1-4|-|-
TGTGCCAGCAGTTACTCGGGAGAGGTTGTCGCTAATGAAAAACTGTTTTTT
CASSYSGEVVANEKLFF
>TRBV12-5|TRBJ1-6|-|-
TGTGCTAGTGGTTTGGAGGGAGGAACACCCCTCCACTTT
CASGLEGGTPLHF
>TRBV11-3|TRBJ1-1|-|-
TGTGCCAGCAGCTTACGAAACACTGAAGCTTTCTTT
CASSLRNTEAFF
>TRBV5-6|TRBJ1-5|TRBD1|-
TGTGCCAGCAGCTTACGGACAGGAAATAGCAATCAGCCCCAGCATTTT
CASSLRTGNSNQPQHF
>TRBV19|TRBJ1-1|-|-
TGTGCCAGTAGTATAGTCCGGGGAACGAACACTGAAGCTTTCTTT
CASSIVRGTNTEAFF
>TRBV24-1|TRBJ2-1|TRBD2|-
TGTGCCACCAGTGATCTTAGCGGGAGAACCTACAATGAGCAGTTCTTC
CATSDLSGRTYNEQFF
>TRBV29-1|TRBJ2-1|-|-
TGCAGCGTTGACAGGCAGGGGTTCTTCGGTGAGCAGTTCTTC
CSVDRQGFFGEQFF
>TRBV10-2|TRBJ2-5|-|-
TGCGCCAGCAGTGGGCTAGAGGAGACCCAGTACTTC
CASSGLEETQYF
>TRBV19|TRBJ2-2|-|-
TGTGCCAGTAGTAACCGGGACTTTAACACCGGGGAGCTGTTTTTT
CASSNRDFNTGELFF
>TRBV4-3|TRBJ1-3|-|-
TGCGCCAGCAGCCAAGCTCCCTACCCCCCGCTGGACTCTCTTGGAAACACCATATATTTT
CASSQAPYPPLDSLGNTIYF
>TRBV6-5|TRBJ1-1|-|-
TGTGCCAGCAGCCATAACGCGGGATGGCCTGAAGCTTTCTTT
CASSHNAGWPEAFF
>TRBV7-9|TRBJ1-2|-|-
TGTGCCAGCACCCCTCAGGCCCATGGCTACACCTTC
CASTPQAHGYTF
>TRBV6-5|TRBJ1-3|-|-
TGTGCCAGCAGTTACTCACAGGGCCAGAACACCATATATTTT
CASSYSQGQNTIYF
>TRBV2|TRBJ1-4|TRBD1|-
TGTGCCAGCTCGGGACAGGGAGGAAAAGGGGAAAAACTGTTTTTT
CASSGQGGKGEKLFF
>TRBV3-1/TRBV3-2|TRBJ2-3|TRBD1|-
TGTGCCAGCAGCCATCCGGGACAGGGGATCGATACGCAGTATTTT
CASSHPGQGIDTQYF